One sample yielded the 6 T cell receptor beta chains listed below, sequenced in a study of beta chain features in type 1 diabetes. Expressed TCRB transcripts were sequenced because the entire RNA isolate underwent reverse transcription. Sequencing used immunoSEQ multiplex PCR; TCRdb keeps in-frame clones, though not all of them. Counted here are a few hundred thousand clones, approximately 10% occurring once; the ten biggest clones make up approximately 1.5%. Sample: central memory CD4+ T cells from blood. The source is a man aged 18 to 30 in good health.

About this clone itself: A much bigger clone sits one base away, suggesting this may be a read error. Other nucleotide sequences from this sample produce the same CDR3. The V call is TRBV14, the J call TRBJ2-7; possible D gene TRBD1, 6 bases. The CDR3 loop spans 14 amino acids. Trimming cost V 2 bases and J 2 bases, with 10 bases left between them. Germline CDR1 and CDR2: SGHDN and FVKESK. CDR3 residues: CASSQTGRTYEQYF. CDR3 DNA: TGTGCCAGCAGCCAAACAGGGCGAACCTACGAGCAGTACTTC. Drawing the rest from reference TRBV14 and TRBJ2-7, the complete variable domain is EAGVTQFPSHSVIEKGQTVTLRCDPISGHDNLYWYRRVMGKEIKFLLHFVKESKQDESGMPNNRFLAERTGGTYSTLKVQPAELEDSGVYFCASSQTGRTYEQYFGPGTRLTVT.

The chain couples TRBV30 to TRBJ2-5; D call uncertain. The germline V gene has CDR1 GTSNPN and CDR2 SVGIG (reference sequence). The CDR3 extends over 11 amino acids. Trimming removed 8 bases from V and 2 bases from J, with 9 bases in between. The CDR3 region is CAGNRQETQYF. The CDR3 DNA reads as TGTGCCGGGAACAGACAAGAGACCCAGTACTTC.

The table lists this clone with a few counts. The chain links TRBV27 to TRBJ2-5; TRBD2 matches 10 bases. Unmatched junction bases numbered 10, after V lost 7 bases and J lost 5 bases. The CDR3 loop spans 15 amino acids. Germline V gene lookup returns CDR1 MNHEY and CDR2 SMNVEV (reference sequence). The CDR3 DNA sequence: TGTGCCAGCATCCCAGAGCGGGAGGGGGGTGAGACCCAGTACTTC. It encodes CASIPEREGGETQYF.

This clone appeared once. The genes are TRBV30 and TRBJ2-1; the D gene is possibly TRBD1 (5 bases). Looked up from germline, CDR1 is GTSNPN and CDR2 is SVGIG (reference sequence). V lost 2 bases to trimming and J lost 9 bases, with 8 bases between them. This CDR3 has 11 residues. The CDR3 region has the DNA TGTGCCTGGAGTCTACAGGTTGAGCAGTTCTTC. It codes for CAWSLQVEQFF.

This clone came up a few times. The chain's CDR3 is CASSDYGGSTDTQYF. The CDR3 coding sequence is TGTGCCAGCAGTGACTACGGCGGGAGCACAGATACGCAGTATTTT. This sequence joins TRBV2 and TRBJ2-3, with D possibly being TRBD2 (5 bases). This CDR3 contains 15 residues. V lost 3 bases and J 0 bases, leaving 10 bases between the germline ends. Per the germline V gene, CDR1 is SNHLY and CDR2 is FYNNEI.

V is TRBV7-9 and J is TRBJ2-3; 7 nucleotides match TRBD2. V lost 8 bases to trimming and J lost 5 bases; unmatched junction nucleotides: 4. The CDR3 consists of 12 residues. The germline V gene has CDR1 SEHNR and CDR2 FQNEAQ (reference sequence). The CDR3 reads CASGGGKDTQYF. CDR3 bases: TGTGCCAGCGGCGGGGGAAAAGATACGCAGTATTTT.